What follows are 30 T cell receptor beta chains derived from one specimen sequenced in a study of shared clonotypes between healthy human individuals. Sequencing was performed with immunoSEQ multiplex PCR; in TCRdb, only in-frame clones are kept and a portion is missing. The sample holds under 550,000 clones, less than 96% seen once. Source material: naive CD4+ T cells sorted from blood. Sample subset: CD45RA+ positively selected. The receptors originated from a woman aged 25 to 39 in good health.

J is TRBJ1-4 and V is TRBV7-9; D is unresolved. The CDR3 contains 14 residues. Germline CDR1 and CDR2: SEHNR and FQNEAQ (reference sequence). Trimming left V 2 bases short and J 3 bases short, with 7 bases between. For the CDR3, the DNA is TGTGCCAGCAGCTTATCCGGGTCTAATGAAAAACTGTTTTTT. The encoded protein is CASSLSGSNEKLFF.

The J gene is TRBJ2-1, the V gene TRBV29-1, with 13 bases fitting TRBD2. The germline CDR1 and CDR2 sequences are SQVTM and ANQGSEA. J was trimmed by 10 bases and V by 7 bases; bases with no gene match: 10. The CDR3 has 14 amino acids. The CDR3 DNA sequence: TGCAGCGACTTCGGACTAGCGGGAGTTCAGGAGCAGTTCTTC. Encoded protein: CSDFGLAGVQEQFF.

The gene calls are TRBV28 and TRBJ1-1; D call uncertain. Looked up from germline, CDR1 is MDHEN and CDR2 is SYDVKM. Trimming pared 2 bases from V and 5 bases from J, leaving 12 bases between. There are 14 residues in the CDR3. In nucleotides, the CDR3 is TGTGCCAGCAGTTTAAACAACCCGGGGACTGAAGCTTTCTTT. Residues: CASSLNNPGTEAFF.

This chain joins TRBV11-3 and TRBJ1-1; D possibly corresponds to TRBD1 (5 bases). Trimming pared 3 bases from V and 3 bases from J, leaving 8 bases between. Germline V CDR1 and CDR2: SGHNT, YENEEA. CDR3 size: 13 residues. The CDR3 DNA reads TGTGCCAGCAGCTTCAGGGAATACACTGAAGCTTTCTTT. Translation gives CASSFREYTEAFF.

In nucleotides, the CDR3 is TGCGCCAGCAGCTTACTAGCGGGGACTGGGGCCAACGTCCTGACTTTC. Translated, it gives CASSLLAGTGANVLTF. The chain links TRBV5-1 to TRBJ2-6; TRBD2 agrees at 10 bases. Trimming at V came to 2 bases and at J to 2 bases, leaving 1 base not matched to a gene. CDR1 and CDR2 (germline): SGHRS, YFSETQ. This CDR3 is 16 amino acids long.

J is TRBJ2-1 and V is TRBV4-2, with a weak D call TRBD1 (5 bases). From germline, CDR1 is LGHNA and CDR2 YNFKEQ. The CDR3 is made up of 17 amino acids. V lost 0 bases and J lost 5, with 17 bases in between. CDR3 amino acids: CASSQDPSGILHNEQFF. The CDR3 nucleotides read TGTGCCAGCAGCCAAGATCCCTCAGGGATTCTCCACAATGAGCAGTTCTTC.

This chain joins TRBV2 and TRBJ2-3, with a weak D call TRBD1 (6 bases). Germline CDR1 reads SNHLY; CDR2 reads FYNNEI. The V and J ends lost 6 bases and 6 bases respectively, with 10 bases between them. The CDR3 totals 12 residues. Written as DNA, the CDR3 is TGTGCCAGCAGACGGGACATTGATACGCAGTATTTT. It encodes CASRRDIDTQYF.

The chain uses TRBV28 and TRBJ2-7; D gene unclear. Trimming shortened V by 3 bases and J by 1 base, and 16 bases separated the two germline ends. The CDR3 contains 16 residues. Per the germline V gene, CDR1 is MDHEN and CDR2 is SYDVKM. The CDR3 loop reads CASSFRIGSASYEQYF. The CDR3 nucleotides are TGTGCCAGCAGTTTTCGTATAGGGTCAGCATCCTACGAGCAGTACTTC.

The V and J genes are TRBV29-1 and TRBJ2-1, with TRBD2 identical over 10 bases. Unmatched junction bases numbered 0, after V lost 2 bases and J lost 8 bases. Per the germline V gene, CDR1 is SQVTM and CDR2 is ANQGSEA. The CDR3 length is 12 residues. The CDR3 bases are TGCAGCGTTGAACTAGCGGGGGATGAGCAGTTCTTC. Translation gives CSVELAGDEQFF.

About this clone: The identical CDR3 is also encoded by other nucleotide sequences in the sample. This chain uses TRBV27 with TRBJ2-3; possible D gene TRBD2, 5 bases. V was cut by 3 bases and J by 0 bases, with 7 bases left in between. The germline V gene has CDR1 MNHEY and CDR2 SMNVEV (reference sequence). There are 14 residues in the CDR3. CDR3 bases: TGTGCCAGCAGTTTCGGCGGGAGCACAGATACGCAGTATTTT. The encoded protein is CASSFGGSTDTQYF.

Written as DNA, the CDR3 is TGTGCCTGGAGTATTTGGAATGAGCAGTTCTTC. Protein: CAWSIWNEQFF. The chain carries TRBV30 and TRBJ2-1; D remains ambiguous. This CDR3 spans 11 amino acids. Trimming stripped 2 bases from V and 7 bases from J, with 6 bases between. Germline lookup yields CDR1 GTSNPN and CDR2 SVGIG (reference sequence).

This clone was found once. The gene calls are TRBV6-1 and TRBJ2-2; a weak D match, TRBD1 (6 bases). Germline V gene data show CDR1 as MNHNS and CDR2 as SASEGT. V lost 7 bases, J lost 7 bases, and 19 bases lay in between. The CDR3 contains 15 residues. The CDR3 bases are TGTGCCAGCAACCCGGTCGGACAGAGGATCGGGGAGCTGTTTTTT. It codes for CASNPVGQRIGELFF.

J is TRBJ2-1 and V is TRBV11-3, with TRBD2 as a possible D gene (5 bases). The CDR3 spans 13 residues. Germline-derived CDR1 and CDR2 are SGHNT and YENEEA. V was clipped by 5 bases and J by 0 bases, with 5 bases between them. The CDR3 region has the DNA TGTGCCAGCAGCCGGGGCTCCTACAATGAGCAGTTCTTC. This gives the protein CASSRGSYNEQFF.

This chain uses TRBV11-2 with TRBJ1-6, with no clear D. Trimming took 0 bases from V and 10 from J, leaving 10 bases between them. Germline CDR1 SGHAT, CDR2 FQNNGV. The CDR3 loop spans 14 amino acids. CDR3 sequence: CASSLDRKESPLHF. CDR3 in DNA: TGTGCCAGCAGCTTAGACAGAAAGGAGTCACCCCTCCACTTT.

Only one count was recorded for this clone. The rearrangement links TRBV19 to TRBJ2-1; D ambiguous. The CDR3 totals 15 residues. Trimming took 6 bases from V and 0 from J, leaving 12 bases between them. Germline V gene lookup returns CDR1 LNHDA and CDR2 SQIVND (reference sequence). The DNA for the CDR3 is TGTGCCAGTAGGAAGGGCCCCAGCTCCTACAATGAGCAGTTCTTC. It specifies CASRKGPSSYNEQFF.

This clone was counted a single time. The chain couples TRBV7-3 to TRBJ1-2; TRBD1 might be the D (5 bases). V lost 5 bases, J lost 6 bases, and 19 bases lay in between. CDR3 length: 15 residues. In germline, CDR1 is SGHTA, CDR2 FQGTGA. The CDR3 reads CASSRTTDLRDGYTF. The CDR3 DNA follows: TGTGCCAGCAGCCGGACAACCGATCTTCGGGATGGCTACACCTTC. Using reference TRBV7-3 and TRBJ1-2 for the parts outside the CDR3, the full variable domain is GAGVSQTPSNKVTEKGKYVELRCDPISGHTALYWYRQSLGQGPEFLIYFQGTGAADDSGLPNDRFFAVRPEGSVSTLKIQRTERGDSAVYLCASSRTTDLRDGYTFGSGTRLTVV.

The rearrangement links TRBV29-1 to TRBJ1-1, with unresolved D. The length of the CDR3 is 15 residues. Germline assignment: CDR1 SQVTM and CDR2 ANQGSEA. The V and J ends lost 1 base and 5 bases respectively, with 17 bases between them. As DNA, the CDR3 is TGCAGCGTTGAAGTTCTGCGGGAGGCGGCAACTGAAGCTTTCTTT. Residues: CSVEVLREAATEAFF.

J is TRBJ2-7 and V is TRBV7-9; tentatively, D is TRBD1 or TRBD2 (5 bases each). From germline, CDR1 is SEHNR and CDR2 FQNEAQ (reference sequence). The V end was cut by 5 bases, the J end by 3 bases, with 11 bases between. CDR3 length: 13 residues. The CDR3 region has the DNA TGTGCCAGCAGCATGGGACGGAACTACGAGCAGTACTTC. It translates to CASSMGRNYEQYF.

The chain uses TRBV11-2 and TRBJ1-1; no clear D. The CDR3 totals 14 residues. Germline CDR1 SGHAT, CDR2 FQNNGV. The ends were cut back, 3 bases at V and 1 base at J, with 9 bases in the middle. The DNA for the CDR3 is TGTGCCAGCAGCTTCAACGGAAGGAACACTGAAGCTTTCTTT. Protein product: CASSFNGRNTEAFF.

This CDR3 reads CASSLRRVVYTF. The DNA for the CDR3 is TGTGCCAGCAGTTTAAGGCGAGTGGTCTACACCTTC. The chain joins TRBV28 to TRBJ1-2; no reliable D call. Germline V CDR1 and CDR2: MDHEN, SYDVKM. The V and J ends lost 2 bases and 10 bases respectively, with 11 bases between them. This CDR3 contains 12 residues.

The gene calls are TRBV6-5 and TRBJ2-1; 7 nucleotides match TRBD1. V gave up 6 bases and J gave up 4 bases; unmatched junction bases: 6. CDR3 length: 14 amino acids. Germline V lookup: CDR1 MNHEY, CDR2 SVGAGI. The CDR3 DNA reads TGTGCCAGCAGAAGGGACAGCCCTTACAATGAGCAGTTCTTC. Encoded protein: CASRRDSPYNEQFF.

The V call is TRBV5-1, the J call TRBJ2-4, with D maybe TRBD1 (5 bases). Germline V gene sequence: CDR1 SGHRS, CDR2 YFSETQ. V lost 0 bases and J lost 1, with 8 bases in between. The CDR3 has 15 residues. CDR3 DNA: TGCGCCAGCAGCTTGGTATCAGGGGCCAAAAACATTCAGTACTTC. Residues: CASSLVSGAKNIQYF. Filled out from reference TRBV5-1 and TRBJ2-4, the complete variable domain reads KAGVTQTPRYLIKTRGQQVTLSCSPISGHRSVSWYQQTPGQGLQFLFEYFSETQRNKGNFPGRFSGRQFSNSRSEMNVSTLELGDSALYLCASSLVSGAKNIQYFGAGTRLSVL.

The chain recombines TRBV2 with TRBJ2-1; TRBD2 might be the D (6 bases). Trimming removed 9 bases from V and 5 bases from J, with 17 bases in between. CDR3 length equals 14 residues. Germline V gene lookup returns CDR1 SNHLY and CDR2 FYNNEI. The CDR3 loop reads CASSPGTLNNEQFF. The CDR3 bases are TGTGCCAGTTCACCGGGGACTTTAAACAATGAGCAGTTCTTC.

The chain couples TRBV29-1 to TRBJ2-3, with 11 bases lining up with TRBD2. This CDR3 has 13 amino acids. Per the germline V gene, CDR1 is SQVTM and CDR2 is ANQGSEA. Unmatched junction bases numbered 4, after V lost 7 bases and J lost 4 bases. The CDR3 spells CSAISGRADTQYF. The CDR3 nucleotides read TGCAGCGCTATTAGCGGGAGGGCAGATACGCAGTATTTT.

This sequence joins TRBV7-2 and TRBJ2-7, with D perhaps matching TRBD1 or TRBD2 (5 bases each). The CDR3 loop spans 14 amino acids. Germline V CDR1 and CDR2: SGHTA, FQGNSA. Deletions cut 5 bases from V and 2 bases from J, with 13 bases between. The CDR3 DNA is TGTGCCAGCAGCCTCGGGACCGCGACCTACGAGCAGTACTTC. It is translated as CASSLGTATYEQYF.

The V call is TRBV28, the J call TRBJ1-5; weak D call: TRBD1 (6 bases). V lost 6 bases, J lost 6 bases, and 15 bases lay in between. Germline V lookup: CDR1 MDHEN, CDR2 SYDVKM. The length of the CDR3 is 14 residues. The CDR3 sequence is CASSIGGVGQPQHF. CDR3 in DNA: TGTGCCAGCAGCATAGGGGGAGTAGGTCAGCCCCAGCATTTT.

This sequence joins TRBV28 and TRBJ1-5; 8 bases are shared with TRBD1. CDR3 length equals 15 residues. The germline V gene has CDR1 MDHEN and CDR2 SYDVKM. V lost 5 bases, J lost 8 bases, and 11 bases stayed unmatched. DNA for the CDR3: TGTGCCAGCAGTGACGGACAGGGCCTACAAAAGCCCCAGCATTTT. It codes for CASSDGQGLQKPQHF.

The CDR3 region is CASSPGQEETQYF. The CDR3 region has the DNA TGTGCCAGCAGCCCTGGACAAGAAGAGACCCAGTACTTC. The J gene is TRBJ2-5, the V gene TRBV5-6; perhaps TRBD1 as D (5 bases). V was pared by 4 bases and J by 3 bases, with 10 bases between. This CDR3 has 13 residues. Germline CDR1 reads SGHDT; CDR2 reads YYEEEE.

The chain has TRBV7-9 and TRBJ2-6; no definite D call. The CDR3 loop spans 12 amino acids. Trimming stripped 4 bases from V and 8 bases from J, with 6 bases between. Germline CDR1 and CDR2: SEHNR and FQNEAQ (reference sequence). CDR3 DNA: TGTGCCAGCAGCTCCGGGTCCAACGTCCTGACTTTC. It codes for CASSSGSNVLTF.

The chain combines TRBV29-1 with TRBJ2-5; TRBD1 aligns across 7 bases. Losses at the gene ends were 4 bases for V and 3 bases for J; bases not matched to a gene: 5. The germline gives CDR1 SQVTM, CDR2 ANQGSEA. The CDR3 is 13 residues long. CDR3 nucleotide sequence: TGCAGCGTTGCTACAGGGGTAGAAGAGACCCAGTACTTC. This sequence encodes CSVATGVEETQYF.